The T cell receptor (beta chain) described here comes from a study of T cells after yellow fever vaccination. This clonotype was observed many times. MiXCR, run by TCRdb on the 5' RACE reads, gives a single entry per CDR3 protein. The sample lists a few hundred thousand distinct CDR3 sequences; 3.6% were seen once. Material: PBMCs, obtained on the day of the yellow fever booster vaccination. This TCR was sampled from a young man who received the YFV17D yellow fever vaccine.

CDR3 sequence: CASSLLGQWNTGELFF. The CDR3 DNA sequence: TGCGCCAGCAGCTTGCTCGGACAGTGGAACACCGGGGAGCTGTTTTTT. This rearrangement joins TRBV5-1 to TRBJ2-2; maybe TRBD1 (6 bases). Germline lookup yields CDR1 SGHRS and CDR2 YFSETQ. Trimming cost V 1 base and J 1 base, with 11 bases left between them. The CDR3 length is 16 residues. The full variable domain, in which reference TRBV5-1 and TRBJ2-2 provide the parts outside the CDR3, is KAGVTQTPRYLIKTRGQQVTLSCSPISGHRSVSWYQQTPGQGLQFLFEYFSETQRNKGNFPGRFSGRQFSNSRSEMNVSTLELGDSALYLCASSLLGQWNTGELFFGEGSRLTVL.